The next 7 T cell receptor beta chains were all read from a single sample in a study of blood T cell repertoires in COVID-19. Produced via immunoSEQ multiplex PCR; TCRdb's table is partial and in-frame only. The table records approximately 90,000 clones, around 88% of them present only once. Sequenced material: peripheral blood. These receptors were obtained from a man aged 55 to 70 with acute or convalescent COVID-19.

The V call is TRBV9, the J call TRBJ2-1; D may be TRBD1 (5 bases). Trimming removed 4 bases at V and 3 bases at J, with 17 bases between. Germline V gene sequence: CDR1 SGDLS, CDR2 YYNGEE. The CDR3 length is 16 residues. The CDR3 coding sequence is TGTGCCAGCAGCCCCCGACAGACAGAACTCTACAATGAGCAGTTCTTC. This sequence encodes CASSPRQTELYNEQFF.

Here the CDR3 reads CASRGLAAGNEQFF. The CDR3 nucleotides read TGTGCCAGCAGGGGACTAGCGGCAGGTAATGAGCAGTTCTTC. The V call is TRBV2, the J call TRBJ2-1, with TRBD2 matching 11 bases. The germline V gene encodes CDR1 SNHLY and CDR2 FYNNEI. This CDR3 comprises 14 residues. V shed 6 bases and J 7 bases; nucleotides not matched to a gene: 5.

The chain joins TRBV5-4 to TRBJ2-5; unclear D gene. V lost 2 bases to trimming and J lost 1 base, with 9 bases between them. Germline CDR1 reads SGHNT; CDR2 reads YYREEE (reference sequence). The CDR3 sequence is 14 residues long. DNA of the CDR3: TGTGCCAGCAGCTTTGACAATACCCAAGAGACCCAGTACTTC. It specifies CASSFDNTQETQYF.

The chain links TRBV15 to TRBJ1-2; D might be TRBD1 (5 bases). In germline, CDR1 is LNHNV, CDR2 YYDKDF (reference sequence). V was pared by 5 bases and J by 8 bases, with 21 bases between. The CDR3 totals 15 residues. As DNA, the CDR3 is TGTGCCACCAGCCCTCCTTCCGGGGGAACAGGCGGCTACACCTTC. As protein: CATSPPSGGTGGYTF.

The chain joins TRBV9 to TRBJ2-3, with 8 bases fitting TRBD1. V shed 2 bases and J 1 base; nucleotides not matched to a gene: 6. The CDR3 contains 16 residues. Germline CDR1 is SGDLS and CDR2 is YYNGEE. The CDR3 is CASSVLQGEGTDTQYF. In DNA form, the CDR3 reads TGTGCCAGCAGCGTTTTACAGGGGGAAGGCACAGATACGCAGTATTTT.

The chain combines TRBV11-2 with TRBJ1-1, with unresolved D. The CDR3 loop spans 15 amino acids. Trimming took 2 bases from V and 2 from J, leaving 12 bases between them. The V gene's germline CDR1 is SGHAT and CDR2 FQNNGV. The DNA of the CDR3 is TGTGCCAGCAGCTTACTCGGCTCGGGAAACACTGAAGCTTTCTTT. Translation: CASSLLGSGNTEAFF.

This clone was picked up one time. The J gene is TRBJ1-4, the V gene TRBV5-6; 7 bases are shared with TRBD1. Losses at the gene ends were 7 bases for V and 5 bases for J; bases not matched to a gene: 11. CDR3 length: 15 amino acids. Germline V gene data show CDR1 as SGHDT and CDR2 as YYEEEE. CDR3 region: CASGSPGQRNEKLFF. The CDR3, as DNA: TGTGCCAGCGGATCTCCGGGACAGCGAAATGAAAAACTGTTTTTT.